This record covers a single T cell receptor beta chain. The germline gives CDR1 MNHEY, CDR2 SMNVEV (reference sequence). V was clipped by 1 base and J by 0 bases, with 18 bases between them. The CDR3 consists of 19 residues. Assay used: immunoSEQ multiplex PCR; TCRdb lists only in-frame clones, some missing. The sample records tens of thousands of clones, roughly 86% being singletons. The data were obtained in a study of technical replicates of blood from several donors. J is TRBJ1-4 and V is TRBV27, with D unresolved. Material for sequencing was PBMCs. This sequence was found in a human donor in good health. Some clones in this sample may be carry-over from other donors' samples. The CDR3 coding sequence is TGTGCCAGCAGTTTATACCCTAGACTTCGGGGTGCAACTAATGAAAAACTGTTTTTT. Translating gives CASSLYPRLRGATNEKLFF.